The sequence of this T cell receptor beta chain was determined in a study of shared clonotypes between healthy human individuals. For the study at large: Serving as donors were a couple of women and three men, whose ages spanned 18 to 49. Study-level points and caveats: Non-shared clonotypes showed lower generation probabilities than clonotypes common to all four donors. Shared clonotypes: about 4.6% naive CD4, 3.5% to 4% naive CD8, 2.3% memory CD4, 0.4% to 0.5% memory CD8.

Produced via immunoSEQ multiplex PCR; TCRdb's table is partial and in-frame only. Seen here are about 2.4 million clones, approximately 93% observed once, and the top ten hold about 0.34%. CDR3 size: 12 residues. V was trimmed by 2 bases and J by 6 bases, leaving 6 bases between them. Per the germline V gene, CDR1 is MDHEN and CDR2 is SYDVKM. The split of CD4+ cells yielded CD45RA+ naive and CD45RA-negative memory subsets. Concerning this clone: Its antigen remains unidentified.

The receptor was isolated from a man aged 18 to 35 in good health. Some clones in this sample may be carry-over from other donors' samples. The sequencing sample was made of naive CD4+ T cells from PBMCs. Subset here: CD45RA+ positively selected. The V gene is TRBV28, the J gene TRBJ2-3; D is undetermined. CDR3 in amino acids: CASSLVFDTQYF. The CDR3 DNA reads TGTGCCAGCAGTTTAGTATTTGATACGCAGTATTTT.